This T cell receptor beta chain stems from a study of blood T cell repertoires in COVID-19. Study-level information: Material from acute and convalescent COVID-19 was sourced from the United States, Italy and Spain. T cells, B-cell-depleted T cells, or PBMCs provided the cDNA or gDNA that served as material.

The CDR3 length is 14 residues. The germline V gene encodes CDR1 GTSNPN and CDR2 SVGIG (reference sequence). The V end lost 1 base, the J end lost 4 bases, and 11 bases lay between the germline ends. The data were produced by immunoSEQ multiplex PCR, yet TCRdb's version contains in-frame clones alone and is incomplete. The sample shows about 220,000 clones, 70% to 90% of them seen only once. Patients in Seattle were enrolled during active infection, then followed longitudinally. The receptor was derived from a woman aged 45-59 years with COVID-19, enrolled during active disease. J is TRBJ1-3 and V is TRBV30, with D hard to call. Sequencing was carried out using peripheral blood. CDR3 loop: CAWSGWAEGNTIYF. In DNA, the CDR3 is TGTGCCTGGAGTGGGTGGGCAGAAGGAAACACCATATATTTT.